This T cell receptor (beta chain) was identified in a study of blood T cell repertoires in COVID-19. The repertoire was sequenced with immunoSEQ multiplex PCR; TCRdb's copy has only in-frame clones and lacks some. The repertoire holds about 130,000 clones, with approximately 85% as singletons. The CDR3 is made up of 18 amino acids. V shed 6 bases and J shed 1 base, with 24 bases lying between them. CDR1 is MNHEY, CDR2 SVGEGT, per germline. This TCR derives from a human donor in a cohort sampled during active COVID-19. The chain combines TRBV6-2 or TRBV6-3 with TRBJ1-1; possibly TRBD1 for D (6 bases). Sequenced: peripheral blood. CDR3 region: CASSEIGGEWERNTEAFF. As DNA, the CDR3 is TGTGCCAGCAGCGAAATAGGGGGGGAATGGGAGAGGAACACTGAAGCTTTCTTT.